This T cell receptor beta chain was profiled in a study of spatial heterogeneity in lung cancer. General study results and limits: Blood showed ubiquitous tumor TCRs more often at resection than at routine follow-up.

Germline values: CDR1 ENHRY, CDR2 SYGVKD. Trimming took 7 bases from V and 0 from J, leaving 9 bases between them. This CDR3 is built from 14 residues. In TCRdb, the 5' RACE reads were re-called with MiXCR into one record per CDR3 protein. The table has about 75,000 distinct CDR3 sequences, 13% seen once; the top ten hold 5.5% to 7.5%. This clonotype was seen many times. What it recognizes is unknown. Time point noted: sample taken at primary tumor resection. Sequencing was performed on whole RNA extracted from tumor and nontumor lung tissue, or from frozen PBMC, and the material was left unsorted. This chain connects TRBV10-3 to TRBJ2-2, with D possibly being TRBD1 (6 bases). The input for sequencing was PBMCs, taken at surgery. This clonotype was sampled from a male donor with early-stage non-small cell lung cancer. CDR3 in DNA: TGTGCCATCAATCGGGACACGAACACCGGGGAGCTGTTTTTT. Translating gives CAINRDTNTGELFF.